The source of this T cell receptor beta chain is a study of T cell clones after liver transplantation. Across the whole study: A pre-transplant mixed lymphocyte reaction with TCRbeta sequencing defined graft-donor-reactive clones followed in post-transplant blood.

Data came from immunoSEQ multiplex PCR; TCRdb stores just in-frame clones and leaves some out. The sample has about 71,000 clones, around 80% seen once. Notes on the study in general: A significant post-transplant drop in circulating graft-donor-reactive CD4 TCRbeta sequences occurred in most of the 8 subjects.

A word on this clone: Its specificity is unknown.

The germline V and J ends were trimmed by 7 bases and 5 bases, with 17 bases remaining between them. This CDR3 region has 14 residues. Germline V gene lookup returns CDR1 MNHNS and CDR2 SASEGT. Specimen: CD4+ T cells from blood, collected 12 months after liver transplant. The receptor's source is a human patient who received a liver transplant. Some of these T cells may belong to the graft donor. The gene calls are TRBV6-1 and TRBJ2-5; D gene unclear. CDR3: CASTDRLDGETQYF. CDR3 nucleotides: TGTGCCAGCACCGATCGGCTAGACGGGGAGACCCAGTACTTC.